The 10 T cell receptor beta chains reported below all come from one sample, sequenced in a study of T cell responses to AZD1222 COVID-19 vaccine. This table comes from immunoSEQ multiplex PCR, and its TCRdb copy is limited to in-frame clones, with some not included. Of over 150,000 clones in the sample, just under 95% were seen once. This specimen was peripheral blood, taken 28 days after the second dose of the MenACWY control vaccine. The receptors come from an adult who received the MenACWY meningococcal vaccine as a control.

The chain links TRBV6-5 to TRBJ1-1; D perhaps matches TRBD1 (5 bases). The germline gives CDR1 MNHEY, CDR2 SVGAGI. The V and J ends lost 7 bases and 4 bases respectively, with 16 bases between them. The CDR3 is 14 amino acids. In DNA, the CDR3 is TGTGCCAGCATTAAAACAGGCCGGGGCACTGAAGCTTTCTTT. Amino acid sequence: CASIKTGRGTEAFF.

The chain links TRBV5-6 to TRBJ1-6; 10 positions match TRBD1. V shed 3 bases, J shed 8 bases, and the junction held 5 bases outside the gene matches. This CDR3 spans 15 amino acids. Germline values: CDR1 SGHDT, CDR2 YYEEEE. The CDR3 nucleotides read TGTGCCAGCAGCTGGGGGACAGGGGTAGATTCACCCCTCCACTTT. Residues: CASSWGTGVDSPLHF.

V usage is TRBV2 and J usage is TRBJ1-2; D is possibly TRBD1 (5 bases). Per the germline V gene, CDR1 is SNHLY and CDR2 is FYNNEI. V was clipped by 8 bases and J by 1 base, with 8 bases between them. The CDR3 runs to 12 residues. CDR3 sequence (DNA): TGTGCCAGCCAGGGAAATAACTATGGCTACACCTTC. It codes for CASQGNNYGYTF.

This chain connects TRBV30 to TRBJ1-5; weak D call: TRBD1 (6 bases). V lost 4 bases and J 0 bases, leaving 13 bases between the germline ends. Germline-derived CDR1 and CDR2 are GTSNPN and SVGIG (reference sequence). The CDR3 contains 15 residues. As DNA, the CDR3 is TGTGCCTGGACCAGGGGTAGTAGTAGCAATCAGCCCCAGCATTTT. Amino acid sequence: CAWTRGSSSNQPQHF.

V is TRBV19 and J is TRBJ2-1, with D tentatively TRBD2 (6 bases). The CDR3 is 14 residues long. Germline assignment: CDR1 LNHDA and CDR2 SQIVND (reference sequence). V lost 5 bases and J 0 bases, leaving 8 bases between the germline ends. The CDR3 here is CASSSGSSYNEQFF. The CDR3 DNA reads as TGTGCCAGTAGTTCCGGGAGCTCCTACAATGAGCAGTTCTTC.

The chain links TRBV27 to TRBJ1-4; 7 positions agree with TRBD1. This CDR3 spans 14 amino acids. CDR1 and CDR2 (germline): MNHEY, SMNVEV (reference sequence). J gave up 4 bases and V 5 bases, and 4 bases lay outside the gene matches. In DNA form, the CDR3 reads TGTGCCAGCAGTACAGGGGTAGGTAATGAAAAACTGTTTTTT. Translation gives CASSTGVGNEKLFF.

Notes on this clone: Other DNA sequences of this sample code for an identical CDR3. The chain combines TRBV5-1 with TRBJ1-1; perhaps TRBD1 as D (5 bases). V was trimmed by 5 bases and J by 4 bases, leaving 18 bases between them. The CDR3 consists of 15 residues. CDR1 and CDR2 from the germline V gene are SGHRS and YFSETQ. CDR3 loop: CASRQVEGSGTEAFF. DNA of the CDR3: TGCGCCAGCAGACAGGTCGAAGGTTCAGGCACTGAAGCTTTCTTT.

The J gene is TRBJ2-1, the V gene TRBV7-8, with a weak D call TRBD1 (6 bases). The CDR3 is made up of 14 amino acids. Trimming shortened V by 5 bases and J by 9 bases, and 17 bases separated the two germline ends. Germline loops: CDR1 SGHVS, CDR2 FQNEAQ. The CDR3 is CASSPVLGASEQFF. The CDR3 DNA is TGTGCCAGCAGCCCGGTTTTGGGGGCGAGTGAGCAGTTCTTC. Full variable domain (outside the CDR3, taken from reference TRBV7-8 and TRBJ2-1): GAGVSQSPRYKVAKRGQDVALRCDPISGHVSLFWYQQALGQGPEFLTYFQNEAQLDKSGLPSDRFFAERPEGSVSTLKIQRTQQEDSAVYLCASSPVLGASEQFFGPGTRLTVL.

The CDR3 DNA follows: TGTGCCAGTAGTATAAGTGGGGAGAACTATGGCTACACCTTC. The encoded protein is CASSISGENYGYTF. The genes are TRBV19 and TRBJ1-2, with D unclear. Germline lookup yields CDR1 LNHDA and CDR2 SQIVND (reference sequence). This CDR3 region has 14 residues. V shed 2 bases and J shed 2 bases, with 9 bases lying between them.

The J gene is TRBJ1-5, the V gene TRBV19; D ambiguous. CDR1 and CDR2 from the germline V gene are LNHDA and SQIVND (reference sequence). V was cut by 3 bases and J by 3 bases, with 12 bases left in between. CDR3 length equals 15 residues. The CDR3 region has the DNA TGTGCCAGTAGTATTTCGGATATGATCAATCAGCCCCAGCATTTT. It encodes CASSISDMINQPQHF.